A single sample is the source of the 18 T cell receptor beta chains below, sequenced in a study of preoperative IRX-2 immunotherapy in early breast cancer. The protocol was immunoSEQ multiplex PCR, while the TCRdb copy is restricted to in-frame clones and leaves out a portion. The data show more than 20,000 clones, with about four fifths seen just once and 2% to 2.5% held by the top ten. Treatment specified: preoperative locoregional IRX-2 cytokine immunotherapy. The starting material was lymph node tissue, obtained before IRX-2 immunotherapy. Source of these receptors: a human donor with breast cancer.

The chain carries TRBV9 and TRBJ1-6; 11 nucleotides match TRBD1. Germline V CDR1 and CDR2: SGDLS, YYNGEE. Trimming at V came to 5 bases and at J to 10 bases, leaving 8 bases not matched to a gene. The CDR3 is made up of 15 amino acids. The DNA for the CDR3 is TGTGCCAGCAGGGCCGGGACAGGGGGTTACTCACCCCTCCACTTT. This gives the protein CASRAGTGGYSPLHF.

This clone was counted a few times. The CDR3 DNA sequence: TGTGCCAGCAGCTTAGGTACGGACTATGGCTACACCTTC. This sequence encodes CASSLGTDYGYTF. V gene TRBV7-1 combines with J gene TRBJ1-2, with D hard to call. TRBV7-1 is identified as an open reading frame with a role that is uncertain. This CDR3 has 13 amino acids. Trimming shortened V by 4 bases and J by 3 bases, and 9 bases separated the two germline ends.

The gene calls are TRBV6-8 and TRBJ1-3; no clear D gene. Germline V CDR1 and CDR2: MNHGY, SAAAGT. The CDR3 is 14 amino acids. The V end lost 7 bases, the J end lost 0 bases, and 10 bases lay between the germline ends. In DNA, the CDR3 is TGTGCCAGCACTTCCAGCCACTCTGGAAACACCATATATTTT. Residues: CASTSSHSGNTIYF.

V usage is TRBV11-3 and J usage is TRBJ2-3, with 7 bases lining up with TRBD2. This CDR3 has 14 residues. J was trimmed by 3 bases and V by 5 bases; bases with no gene match: 5. Per the germline V gene, CDR1 is SGHNT and CDR2 is YENEEA. The CDR3 loop is CASSPGRGTDTQYF. CDR3 in DNA: TGTGCCAGCAGCCCTGGGAGGGGAACAGATACGCAGTATTTT.

This clone was counted a few times. V usage is TRBV11-3 and J usage is TRBJ1-3; TRBD1 might be the D (5 bases). Between the trimmed V and J ends, which lost 2 bases and 11 bases, there was a span of 16 bases. Germline-derived CDR1 and CDR2 are SGHNT and YENEEA. The CDR3 is made up of 14 amino acids. The chain's CDR3 is CASSLTRGGSSIYF. The CDR3 coding sequence is TGTGCCAGCAGCTTAACCCGGGGCGGATCATCCATATATTTT.

This clone came up a few times. The CDR3 DNA reads TGTGCCAGCAGCCAAGATTACGGTCCCGGGGAGCTGTTTTTT. It specifies CASSQDYGPGELFF. The V call is TRBV14, the J call TRBJ2-2, with D hard to call. Germline CDR1 reads SGHDN; CDR2 reads FVKESK. CDR3 length: 14 residues. Trimming pared 0 bases from V and 6 bases from J, leaving 8 bases between.

This chain uses TRBV11-3 with TRBJ1-3; possible D gene TRBD1, 5 bases. Germline values: CDR1 SGHNT, CDR2 YENEEA. The CDR3 loop spans 15 amino acids. V was trimmed by 4 bases and J by 7 bases, leaving 17 bases between them. CDR3 in amino acids: CASSSFRGERNTIYF. As DNA, the CDR3 is TGTGCCAGCAGCTCTTTTAGAGGGGAACGGAACACCATATATTTT.

The chain carries TRBV11-3 and TRBJ2-3, with 9 nucleotides matching TRBD1. CDR3 length: 16 residues. Germline V gene data show CDR1 as SGHNT and CDR2 as YENEEA. The ends lost 4 bases at V and 0 bases at J; junction bases unmatched: 5. This CDR3 reads CASSSRDRASTDTQYF. The CDR3 DNA sequence: TGTGCCAGCAGCTCCCGGGACAGGGCAAGCACAGATACGCAGTATTTT.

The CDR3 bases are TGTGCCAGCAGCTCGAGACAGGATGAAAAACTGTTTTTT. Translation gives CASSSRQDEKLFF. This chain joins TRBV7-2 and TRBJ1-4, with D perhaps TRBD1 (6 bases). This CDR3 comprises 13 residues. Trimming stripped 4 bases from V and 6 bases from J, with 9 bases between. Germline assignment: CDR1 SGHTA and CDR2 FQGNSA.

The chain couples TRBV6-8 to TRBJ1-2; D ambiguous. This CDR3 spans 13 amino acids. The germline V and J ends were trimmed by 5 bases and 7 bases, with 14 bases remaining between them. The germline CDR1 and CDR2 sequences are MNHGY and SAAAGT. This CDR3 reads CASSIPVASGYTF. The CDR3 nucleotides read TGTGCCAGCAGTATCCCCGTGGCTAGTGGCTACACCTTC.

The chain combines TRBV6-8 with TRBJ1-6, with D unclear. V lost 7 bases to trimming and J lost 8 bases, with 9 bases between them. The CDR3 sequence is 12 residues long. Per germline, CDR1 MNHGY and CDR2 SAAAGT. The CDR3 DNA sequence: TGTGCCAGCACCCAACTCTATTCACCCCTCCACTTT. Protein product: CASTQLYSPLHF.

The rearrangement uses TRBV5-1 and TRBJ1-2, with D hard to call. Germline CDR1 SGHRS, CDR2 YFSETQ. The CDR3 runs to 14 residues. V dropped 0 bases and J dropped 3 bases, with 9 bases sitting between them. CDR3 DNA sequence: TGCGCCAGCAGCTTGGACACAGCTTACTATGGCTACACCTTC. Residues: CASSLDTAYYGYTF.

The chain recombines TRBV23-1 with TRBJ1-2; D not resolved. TRBV23-1 is labeled an ORF, and its function is uncertain. CDR3 length: 17 residues. The V end was cut by 6 bases, the J end by 0 bases, with 20 bases between. CDR3 residues: CASSPRPFRTANYGYTF. CDR3 nucleotides: TGCGCCAGCAGCCCTCGGCCCTTCAGGACTGCTAACTATGGCTACACCTTC.

The rearrangement joins TRBV19 to TRBJ2-7; D gene uncertain. There are 11 residues in the CDR3. V gave up 2 bases and J gave up 5 bases, with 4 bases separating them. Looked up from germline, CDR1 is LNHDA and CDR2 is SQIVND (reference sequence). CDR3 nucleotide sequence: TGTGCCAGTAGTATAAGGGACGAGCAGTACTTC. The encoded protein is CASSIRDEQYF.

This clone was counted a few times. This chain connects TRBV11-3 to TRBJ1-4; TRBD1 is a possible D gene (5 bases). The V and J ends lost 7 bases and 7 bases respectively, with 19 bases between them. CDR3 length: 15 residues. Looked up from germline, CDR1 is SGHNT and CDR2 is YENEEA. CDR3 coding DNA: TGTGCCAGCACCTTGGGGGGAAAGGAGGGTGAAAAACTGTTTTTT. Amino acid sequence: CASTLGGKEGEKLFF.

The rearrangement joins TRBV11-3 to TRBJ2-5, with TRBD1 matching 9 bases. In germline, CDR1 is SGHNT, CDR2 YENEEA. With 5 bases clipped from V and 5 bases from J, the junction kept 12 bases outside the gene matches. This CDR3 region has 16 residues. CDR3 sequence (DNA): TGTGCCAGCAGCCCTGAGGGGACAGGGCTGAGGGAGACCCAGTACTTC. It yields the protein CASSPEGTGLRETQYF.

This clone was counted a few times. This rearrangement joins TRBV6-8 to TRBJ2-3; D gene unclear. V dropped 4 bases and J dropped 4 bases, with 9 bases sitting between them. Per the germline V gene, CDR1 is MNHGY and CDR2 is SAAAGT. The CDR3 length is 13 residues. CDR3 residues: CASSWAGPDTQYF. CDR3 coding DNA: TGTGCCAGCAGTTGGGCAGGACCAGATACGCAGTATTTT.

V is TRBV29-1 and J is TRBJ2-2, with 10 nucleotides matching TRBD2. This CDR3 has 17 amino acids. CDR1 and CDR2 from the germline V gene are SQVTM and ANQGSEA. Trimming at V came to 8 bases and at J to 6 bases, leaving 18 bases not matched to a gene. This chain's CDR3 is CSLTLAGGLPVPGELFF. The CDR3 region has the DNA TGCAGCTTGACATTAGCGGGGGGTCTTCCGGTCCCCGGGGAGCTGTTTTTT.